This T cell receptor (beta chain) was profiled in a study of beta chain features in type 1 diabetes. A CD45RO/CCR7/CD25/CD127/CD95/CD27 panel sorted naive, central memory, regulatory and stem cell-like memory CD4+ cells. Every isolated RNA sample was fully reverse transcribed, so sequencing captured expressed TCRB transcripts. Profiled with immunoSEQ multiplex PCR; TCRdb holds only in-frame clones, not every one. The data show 200,000 to 250,000 clones, 9.6% seen once. The CDR3 is 14 residues long. CDR1 is MNHNY, CDR2 SVGAGI, per germline (reference sequence). With 5 bases removed from V and 3 bases from J, the gap between germline ends came to 11 bases.

V is TRBV6-6 and J is TRBJ2-1; perhaps TRBD2 as D (5 bases). The TCR comes from a woman younger than 30 in good health. Sequenced: naive CD4+ T cells from blood. The CDR3 protein is CASSLTSSYNEQFF. The CDR3 DNA reads as TGTGCCAGCAGTCTTACTAGTAGCTACAATGAGCAGTTCTTC.